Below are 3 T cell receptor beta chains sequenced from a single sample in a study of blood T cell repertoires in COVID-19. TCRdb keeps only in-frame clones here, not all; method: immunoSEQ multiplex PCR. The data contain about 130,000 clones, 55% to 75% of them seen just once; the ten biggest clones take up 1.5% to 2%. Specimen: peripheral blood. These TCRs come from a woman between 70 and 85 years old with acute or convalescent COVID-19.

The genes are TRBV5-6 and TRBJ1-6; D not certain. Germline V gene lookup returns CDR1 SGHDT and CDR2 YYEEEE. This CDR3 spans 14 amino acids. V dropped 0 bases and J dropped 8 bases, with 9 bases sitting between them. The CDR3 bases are TGTGCCAGCAGCTTGGTCGGGGTTGATTCACCCCTCCACTTT. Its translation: CASSLVGVDSPLHF.

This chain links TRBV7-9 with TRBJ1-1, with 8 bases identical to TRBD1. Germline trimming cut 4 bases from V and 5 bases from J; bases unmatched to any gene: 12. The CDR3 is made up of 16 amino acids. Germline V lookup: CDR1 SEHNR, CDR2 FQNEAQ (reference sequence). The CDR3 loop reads CASSSQMTGVRTEAFF. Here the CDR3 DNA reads TGTGCCAGCAGCTCTCAGATGACAGGGGTAAGGACTGAAGCTTTCTTT. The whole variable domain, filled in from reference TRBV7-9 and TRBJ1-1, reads DTGVSQNPRHKITKRGQNVTFRCDPISEHNRLYWYRQTLGQGPEFLTYFQNEAQLEKSRLLSDRFSAERPKGSFSTLEIQRTEQGDSAMYLCASSSQMTGVRTEAFFGQGTRLTVV.

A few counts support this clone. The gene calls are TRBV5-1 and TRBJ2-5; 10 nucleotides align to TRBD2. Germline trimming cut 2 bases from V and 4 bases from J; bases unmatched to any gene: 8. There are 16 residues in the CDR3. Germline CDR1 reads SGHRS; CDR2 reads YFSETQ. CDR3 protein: CASSFRAGGGGETQYF. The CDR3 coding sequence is TGCGCCAGCAGCTTCCGAGCGGGAGGGGGTGGAGAGACCCAGTACTTC. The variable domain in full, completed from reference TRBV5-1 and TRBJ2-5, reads KAGVTQTPRYLIKTRGQQVTLSCSPISGHRSVSWYQQTPGQGLQFLFEYFSETQRNKGNFPGRFSGRQFSNSRSEMNVSTLELGDSALYLCASSFRAGGGGETQYFGPGTRLLVL.